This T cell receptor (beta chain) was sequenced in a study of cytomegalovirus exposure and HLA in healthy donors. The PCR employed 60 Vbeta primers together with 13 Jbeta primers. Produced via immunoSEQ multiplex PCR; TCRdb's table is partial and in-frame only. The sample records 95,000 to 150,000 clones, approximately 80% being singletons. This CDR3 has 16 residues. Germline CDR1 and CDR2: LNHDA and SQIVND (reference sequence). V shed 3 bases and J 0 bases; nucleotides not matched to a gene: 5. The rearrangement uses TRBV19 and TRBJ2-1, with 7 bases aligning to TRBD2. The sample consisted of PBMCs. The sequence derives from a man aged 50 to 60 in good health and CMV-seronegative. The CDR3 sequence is CASSMIASGSYNEQFF. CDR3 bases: TGTGCCAGTAGTATGATTGCTAGCGGCTCCTACAATGAGCAGTTCTTC.